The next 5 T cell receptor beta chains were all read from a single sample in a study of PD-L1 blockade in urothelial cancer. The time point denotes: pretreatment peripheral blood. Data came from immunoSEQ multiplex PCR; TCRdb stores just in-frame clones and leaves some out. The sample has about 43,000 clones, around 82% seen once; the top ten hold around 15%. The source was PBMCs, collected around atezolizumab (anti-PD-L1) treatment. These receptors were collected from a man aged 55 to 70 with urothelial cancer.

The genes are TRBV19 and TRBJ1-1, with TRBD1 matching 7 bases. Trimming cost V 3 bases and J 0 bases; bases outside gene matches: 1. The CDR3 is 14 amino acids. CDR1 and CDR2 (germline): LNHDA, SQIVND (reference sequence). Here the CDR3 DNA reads TGTGCCAGTAGTATTGGGACAGTGAACACTGAAGCTTTCTTT. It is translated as CASSIGTVNTEAFF.

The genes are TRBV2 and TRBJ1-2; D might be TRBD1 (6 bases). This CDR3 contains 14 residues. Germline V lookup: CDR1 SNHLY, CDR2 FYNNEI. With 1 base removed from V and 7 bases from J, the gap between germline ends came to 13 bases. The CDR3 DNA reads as TGTGCCAGCAGTGAAGACAGGGAGTTCTTTGGCTACACCTTC. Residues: CASSEDREFFGYTF.

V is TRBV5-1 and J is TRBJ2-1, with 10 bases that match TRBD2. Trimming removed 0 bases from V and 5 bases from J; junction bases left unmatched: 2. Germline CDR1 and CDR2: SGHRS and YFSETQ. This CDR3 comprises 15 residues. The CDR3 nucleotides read TGCGCCAGCAGCTTGGTAACTAGCGGGGACAATGAGCAGTTCTTC. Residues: CASSLVTSGDNEQFF. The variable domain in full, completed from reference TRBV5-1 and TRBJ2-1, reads KAGVTQTPRYLIKTRGQQVTLSCSPISGHRSVSWYQQTPGQGLQFLFEYFSETQRNKGNFPGRFSGRQFSNSRSEMNVSTLELGDSALYLCASSLVTSGDNEQFFGPGTRLTVL.

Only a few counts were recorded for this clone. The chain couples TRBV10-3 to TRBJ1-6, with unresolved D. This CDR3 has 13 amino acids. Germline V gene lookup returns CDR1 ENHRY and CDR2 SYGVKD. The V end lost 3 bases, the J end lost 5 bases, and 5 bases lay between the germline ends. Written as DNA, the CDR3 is TGTGCCATCAGTGACGGAGATAATTCACCCCTCCACTTT. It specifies CAISDGDNSPLHF.

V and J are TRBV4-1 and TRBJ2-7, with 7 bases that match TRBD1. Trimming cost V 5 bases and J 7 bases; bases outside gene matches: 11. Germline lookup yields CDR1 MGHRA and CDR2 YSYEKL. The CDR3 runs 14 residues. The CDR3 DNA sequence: TGCGCCAGCAGCTCCACTGACAGGGCAGGGGAGCAGTACTTC. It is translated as CASSSTDRAGEQYF.